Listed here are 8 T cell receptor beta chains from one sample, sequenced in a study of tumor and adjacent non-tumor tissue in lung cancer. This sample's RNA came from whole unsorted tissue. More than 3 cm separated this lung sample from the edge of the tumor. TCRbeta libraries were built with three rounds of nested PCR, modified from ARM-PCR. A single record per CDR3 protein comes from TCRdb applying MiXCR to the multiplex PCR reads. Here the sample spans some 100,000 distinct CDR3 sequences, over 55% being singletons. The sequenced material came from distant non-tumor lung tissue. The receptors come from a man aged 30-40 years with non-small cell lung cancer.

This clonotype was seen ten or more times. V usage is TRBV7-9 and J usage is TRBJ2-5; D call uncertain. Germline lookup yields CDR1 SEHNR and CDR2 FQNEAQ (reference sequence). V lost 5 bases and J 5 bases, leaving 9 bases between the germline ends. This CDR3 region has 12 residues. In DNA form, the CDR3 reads TGTGCCAGCAGCAAAAAAGAGGAGACCCAGTACTTC. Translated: CASSKKEETQYF.

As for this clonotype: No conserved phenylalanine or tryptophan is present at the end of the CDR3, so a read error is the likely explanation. CDR3 region: CASSSNRGETQYI. CDR3 bases: TGTGCCAGCAGCTCGAACAGGGGAGAGACCCAGTACATC. The chain employs TRBV11-2 and TRBJ2-5, with TRBD1 matching over 7 bases. With 4 bases clipped from V and 4 bases from J, the junction kept 3 bases outside the gene matches. From germline, CDR1 is SGHAT and CDR2 FQNNGV. This CDR3 has 13 residues.

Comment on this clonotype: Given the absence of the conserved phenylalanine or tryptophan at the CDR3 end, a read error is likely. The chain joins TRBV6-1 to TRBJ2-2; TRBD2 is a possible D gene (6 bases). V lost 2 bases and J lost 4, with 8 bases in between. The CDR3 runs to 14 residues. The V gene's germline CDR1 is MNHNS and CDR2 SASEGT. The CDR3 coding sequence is TGTGCCAGCAGTGAACTAGCGAGCACCGGGGAGCTGTTTTTA. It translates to CASSELASTGELFL.

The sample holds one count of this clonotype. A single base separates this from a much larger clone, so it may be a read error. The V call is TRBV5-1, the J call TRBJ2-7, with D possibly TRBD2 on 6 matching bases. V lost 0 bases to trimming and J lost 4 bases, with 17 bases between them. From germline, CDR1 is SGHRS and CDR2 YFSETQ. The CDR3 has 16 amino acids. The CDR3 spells CASSLGLEGALYEQYF. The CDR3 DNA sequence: TGCGCCAGCAGCTTGGGACTAGAGGGAGCTTTGTACGAGCAGTACTTC.

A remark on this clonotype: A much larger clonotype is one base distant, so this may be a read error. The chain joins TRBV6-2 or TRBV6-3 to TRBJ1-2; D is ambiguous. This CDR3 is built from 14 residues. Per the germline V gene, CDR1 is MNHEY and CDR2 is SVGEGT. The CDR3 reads CVSSYLGTNYGYTF. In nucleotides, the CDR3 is TGTGTCAGCAGCTACCTAGGCACGAACTATGGCTACACCTTC.

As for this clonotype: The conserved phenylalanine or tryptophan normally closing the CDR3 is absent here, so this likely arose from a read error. The CDR3 DNA reads TGCGCCGGCAGCCAAGAAGAGCCGGGACTAGCGTACAATGAGCAGTTCTTA. Translated: CAGSQEEPGLAYNEQFL. The rearrangement uses TRBV4-1 and TRBJ2-1; 10 positions match TRBD2. The CDR3 extends over 17 amino acids. Germline CDR1 reads MGHRA; CDR2 reads YSYEKL.

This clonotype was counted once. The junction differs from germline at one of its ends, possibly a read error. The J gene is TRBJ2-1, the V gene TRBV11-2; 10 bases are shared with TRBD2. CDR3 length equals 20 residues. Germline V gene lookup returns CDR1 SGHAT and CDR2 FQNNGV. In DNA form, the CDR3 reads TGTGTCAGCAGCTTAGGACGGTTCAGAGGCACTAGCGGGATGGCCAATGAGCAGTTCTTC. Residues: CVSSLGRFRGTSGMANEQFF.

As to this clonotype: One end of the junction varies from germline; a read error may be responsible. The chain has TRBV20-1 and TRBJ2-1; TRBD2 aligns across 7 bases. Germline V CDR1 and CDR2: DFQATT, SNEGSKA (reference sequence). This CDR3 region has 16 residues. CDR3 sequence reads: CIAGDGLARENNEQFF. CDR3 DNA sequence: TGCATTGCTGGAGATGGGCTGGCGCGGGAGAACAATGAGCAGTTCTTC.